Detailed here is one T cell receptor (beta chain). The data originate from a study of shared clonotypes between healthy human individuals. Repertoires were generated with immunoSEQ multiplex PCR, while TCRdb's copy carries only in-frame clones and drops some. Among roughly 1,100,000 clones listed, roughly 75% were seen once. CDR1 and CDR2 from the germline V gene are SGHDT and YYEEEE. The CDR3 has 13 residues. V was shortened by 4 bases and J by 2 bases, with 8 bases between the two germline ends. Memory CD4+ cells were the fraction left after CD45RA+ naive selection. The sequenced sample was memory CD4+ T cells sorted from blood. Subset meaning: CD45RA-negative fraction. The sequence was obtained from a man aged 18 to 29 in good health. This chain links TRBV5-6 with TRBJ2-3; D not resolved. The CDR3 DNA is TGTGCCAGCAGCCCATACCCCACAGATACGCAGTATTTT. It yields the protein CASSPYPTDTQYF.